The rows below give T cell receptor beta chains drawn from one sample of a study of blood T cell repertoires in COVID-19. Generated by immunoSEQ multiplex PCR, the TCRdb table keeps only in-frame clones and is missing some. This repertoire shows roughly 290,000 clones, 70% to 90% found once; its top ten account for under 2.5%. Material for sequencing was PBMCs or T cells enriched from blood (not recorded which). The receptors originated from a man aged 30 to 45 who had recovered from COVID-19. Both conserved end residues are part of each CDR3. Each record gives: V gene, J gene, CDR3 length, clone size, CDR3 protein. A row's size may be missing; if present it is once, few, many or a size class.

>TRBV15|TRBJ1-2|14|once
CATSREGGAYGYTF
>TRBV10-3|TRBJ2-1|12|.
CAIAGSDNEQFF
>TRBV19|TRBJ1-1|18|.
CASSIDLAGGGLVAEAFF
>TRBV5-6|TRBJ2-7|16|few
CASSFRGQSGTGEQYF
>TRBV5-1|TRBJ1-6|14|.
CASSKGDGNSPLHF
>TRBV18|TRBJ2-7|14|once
CASSLPGFPYEQYF
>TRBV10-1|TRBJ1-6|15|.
CASSQPTVLGSPLHF
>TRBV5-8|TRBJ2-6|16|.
CASSMGQGSGANVLTF
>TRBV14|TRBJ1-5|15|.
CASSRGGMGNQPQHF
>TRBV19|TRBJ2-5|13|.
CASMVQGAETQYF
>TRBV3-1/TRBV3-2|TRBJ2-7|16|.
CASSQKGRTGRGEQYF
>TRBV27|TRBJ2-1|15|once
CASREGTSGAGEQFF
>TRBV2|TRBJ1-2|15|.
CASSAGTGVNYGYTF
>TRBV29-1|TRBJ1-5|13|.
CSVTQNSNQPQHF
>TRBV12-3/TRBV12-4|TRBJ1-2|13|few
CASSPRTGNGYTF
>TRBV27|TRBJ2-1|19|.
CASSLRARWQGDSYNEQFF
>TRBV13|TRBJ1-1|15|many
CASSLDAQGVTEAFF
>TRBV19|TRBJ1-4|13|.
CASMITLGGKLFF
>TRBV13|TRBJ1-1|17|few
CASSFDRGESSHTEAFF
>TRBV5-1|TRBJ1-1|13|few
CASSPGGRTEAFF
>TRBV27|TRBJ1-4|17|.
CASSLDARTGLNEKLFF
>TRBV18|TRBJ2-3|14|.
CASSDGQKSDTQYF
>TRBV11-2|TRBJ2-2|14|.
CASSSGGYTGELFF
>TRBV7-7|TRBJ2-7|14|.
CASCGGWISYEQYF
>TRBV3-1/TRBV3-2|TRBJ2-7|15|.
CASSQGSGTDYEQYF
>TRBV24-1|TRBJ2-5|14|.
CATSDLGGTETQYF
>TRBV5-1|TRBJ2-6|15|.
CASSSTGSGANVLTF
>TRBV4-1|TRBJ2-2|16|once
CASSQLLAGNTGELFF
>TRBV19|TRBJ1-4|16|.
CASTDTHLFTNEKLFF
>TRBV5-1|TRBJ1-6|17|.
CASRLLGSTVYNSPLHF
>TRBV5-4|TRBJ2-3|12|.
CASSPGVDTQYF
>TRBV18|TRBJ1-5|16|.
CASSLGEGGSNQPQHF
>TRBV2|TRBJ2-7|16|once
CASSEPQRGNSYEQYF
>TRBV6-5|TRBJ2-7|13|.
CASSQTGFYEQYF
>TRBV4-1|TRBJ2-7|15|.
CASSFRGSIGYEQYF
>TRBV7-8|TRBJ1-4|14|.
CASSQRPANEKLFF
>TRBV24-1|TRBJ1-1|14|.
CATRGVGQGTEAFF
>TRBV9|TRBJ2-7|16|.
CASSVSPGQRSYEQYF
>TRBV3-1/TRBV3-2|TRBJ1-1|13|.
CASSQDQYNEAFF
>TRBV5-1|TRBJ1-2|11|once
CASSGGVGYTF
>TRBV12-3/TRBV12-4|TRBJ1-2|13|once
CASCTGTSYGYTF
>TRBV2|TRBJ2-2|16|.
CASTYLGGGLTGELFF
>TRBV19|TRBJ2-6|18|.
CASSPRGQGGSGANVLTF
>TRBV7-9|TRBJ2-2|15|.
CASSLDRTNTGELFF
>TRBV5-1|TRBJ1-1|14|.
CASRGGRGGTEAFF
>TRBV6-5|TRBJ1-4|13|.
CASGNRPNEKLFF
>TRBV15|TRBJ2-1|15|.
CATRIAGGQFGEQFF
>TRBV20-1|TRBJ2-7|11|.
CSASQGHEQYF
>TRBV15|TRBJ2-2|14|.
CATSRGGPSGELFF
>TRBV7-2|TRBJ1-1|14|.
CASLQGRSQTEAFF
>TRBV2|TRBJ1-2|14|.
CASVMRQPPLGYTF
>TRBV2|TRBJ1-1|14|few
CASSKRGQNTEAFF
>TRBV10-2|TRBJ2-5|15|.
CASSELAGSYETQYF